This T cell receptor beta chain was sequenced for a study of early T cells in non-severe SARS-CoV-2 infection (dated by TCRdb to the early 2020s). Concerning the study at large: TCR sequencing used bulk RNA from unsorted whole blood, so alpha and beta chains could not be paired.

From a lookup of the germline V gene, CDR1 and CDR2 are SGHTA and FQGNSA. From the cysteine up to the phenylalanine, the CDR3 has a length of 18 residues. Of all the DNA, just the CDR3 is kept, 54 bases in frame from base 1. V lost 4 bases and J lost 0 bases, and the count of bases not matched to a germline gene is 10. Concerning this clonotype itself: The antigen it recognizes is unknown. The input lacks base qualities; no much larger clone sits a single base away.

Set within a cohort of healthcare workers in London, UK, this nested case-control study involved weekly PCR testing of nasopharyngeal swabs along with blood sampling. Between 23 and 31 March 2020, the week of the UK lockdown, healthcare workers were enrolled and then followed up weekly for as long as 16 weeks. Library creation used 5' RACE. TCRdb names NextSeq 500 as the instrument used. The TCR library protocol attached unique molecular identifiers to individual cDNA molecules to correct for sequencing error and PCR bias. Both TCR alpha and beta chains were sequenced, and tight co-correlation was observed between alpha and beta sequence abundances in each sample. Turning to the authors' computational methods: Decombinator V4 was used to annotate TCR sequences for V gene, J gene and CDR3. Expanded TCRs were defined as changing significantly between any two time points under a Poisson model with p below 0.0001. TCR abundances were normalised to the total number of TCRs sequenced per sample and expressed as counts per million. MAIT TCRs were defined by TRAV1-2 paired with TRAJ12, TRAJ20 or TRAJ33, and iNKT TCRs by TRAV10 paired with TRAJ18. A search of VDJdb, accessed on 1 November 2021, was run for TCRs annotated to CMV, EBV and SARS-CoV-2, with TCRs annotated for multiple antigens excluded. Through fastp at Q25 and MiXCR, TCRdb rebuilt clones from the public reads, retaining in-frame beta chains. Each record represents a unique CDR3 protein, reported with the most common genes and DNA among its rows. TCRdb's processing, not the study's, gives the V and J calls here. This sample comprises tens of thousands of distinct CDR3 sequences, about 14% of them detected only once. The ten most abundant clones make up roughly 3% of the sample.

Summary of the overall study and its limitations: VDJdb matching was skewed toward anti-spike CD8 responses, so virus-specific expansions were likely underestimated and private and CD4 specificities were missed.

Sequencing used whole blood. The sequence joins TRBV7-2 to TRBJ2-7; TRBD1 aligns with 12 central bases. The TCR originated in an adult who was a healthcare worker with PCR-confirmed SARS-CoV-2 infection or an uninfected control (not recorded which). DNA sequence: TGTGCCAGCAGCTCAGAGGGACAGGGGGCGCGAGGCTCCTACGAGCAGTACTTC. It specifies CASSSEGQGARGSYEQYF.